This paragraph reports one TCR beta chain. The antigen remains unidentified. Each sample yielded at least 6 micrograms of PBMC total RNA. This entry belongs to a study of blood T cells in healthy people across ages. It was with a sample-barcoded 5' primer and a J-beta primer mix that a second PCR of roughly 7 to 12 cycles was run. With 12 random nucleotides, a template-switch adaptor tagged each individual cDNA molecule. TCRdb reprocessed the 5' RACE reads via MiXCR and lists one record per CDR3 protein. Among around 1,500,000 distinct CDR3 sequences listed, roughly 30% were seen once. There are 13 residues in the CDR3. Germline CDR1 DFQATT, CDR2 SNEGSKA (reference sequence). V lost 5 bases and J lost 10; bases outside the gene matches: 12. Study observations and caveats: In long-lived donors, naive CD4+ cell counts and diversity exceeded those of aged donors. TCR beta diversity was tightly associated with the proportion of naive T cells.

Specimen: blood. The chain carries TRBV20-1 and TRBJ2-3; TRBD2 agrees at 7 bases. The origin of this receptor is a woman in her twenties or thirties in good health. The CDR3 spells CSAGRSGTNPQYF. In nucleotides, the CDR3 is TGCAGTGCTGGTAGGAGCGGGACGAATCCGCAGTATTTT.